This T cell receptor beta chain appears in the sequencing data of a study of neurological immune-mediated disorders. The time point was: technical triplicate 2. This clonotype was seen only a few times. TCRdb used MiXCR to reprocess the 5' RACE reads, holding one entry per CDR3 protein. The table shows more than 30,000 distinct CDR3 sequences, with about an eighth occurring only once. Sample: CD4+ T cells from blood. The TCR sequence derives from a female donor with HTLV-1-associated myelopathy (HAM/TSP).

The CDR3 loop reads CASREARGANVLTF. CDR3 in DNA: TGTGCCAGCAGAGAGGCTCGCGGGGCCAACGTCCTGACTTTC. The V and J genes are TRBV6-1 and TRBJ2-6; unclear D gene. Trimming left V 6 bases short and J 4 bases short, with 10 bases between. This CDR3 is built from 14 residues. The germline V gene has CDR1 MNHNS and CDR2 SASEGT.